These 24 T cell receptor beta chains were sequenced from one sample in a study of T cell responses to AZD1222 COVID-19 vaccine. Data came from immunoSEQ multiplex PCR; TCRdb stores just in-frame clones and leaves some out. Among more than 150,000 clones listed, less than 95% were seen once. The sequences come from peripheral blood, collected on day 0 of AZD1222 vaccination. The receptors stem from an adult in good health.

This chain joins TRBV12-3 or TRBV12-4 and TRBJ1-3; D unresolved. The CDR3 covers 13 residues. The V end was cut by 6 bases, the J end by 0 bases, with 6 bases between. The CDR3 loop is CASSYRSGNTIYF. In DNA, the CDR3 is TGTGCCAGCAGCTACCGCTCTGGAAACACCATATATTTT.

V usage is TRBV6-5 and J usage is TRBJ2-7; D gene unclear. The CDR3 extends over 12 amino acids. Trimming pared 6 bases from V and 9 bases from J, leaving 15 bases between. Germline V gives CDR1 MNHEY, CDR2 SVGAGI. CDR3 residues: CASRPTDGMQYF. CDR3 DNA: TGTGCCAGCAGACCGACGGACGGTATGCAGTACTTC.

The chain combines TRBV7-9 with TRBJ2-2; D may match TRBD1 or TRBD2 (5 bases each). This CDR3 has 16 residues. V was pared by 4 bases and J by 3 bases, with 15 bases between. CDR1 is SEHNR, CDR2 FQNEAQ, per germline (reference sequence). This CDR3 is CASSSRGRRHTGELFF. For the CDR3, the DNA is TGTGCCAGCAGCTCCCGGGGCAGACGACACACCGGGGAGCTGTTTTTT.

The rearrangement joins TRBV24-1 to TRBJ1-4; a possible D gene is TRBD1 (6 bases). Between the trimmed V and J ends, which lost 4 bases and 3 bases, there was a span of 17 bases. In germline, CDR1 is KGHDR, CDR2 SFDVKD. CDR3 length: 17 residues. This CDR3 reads CATSDRTGRRANEKLFF. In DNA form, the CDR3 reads TGTGCCACCAGTGACCGAACAGGGCGTAGGGCTAATGAAAAACTGTTTTTT.

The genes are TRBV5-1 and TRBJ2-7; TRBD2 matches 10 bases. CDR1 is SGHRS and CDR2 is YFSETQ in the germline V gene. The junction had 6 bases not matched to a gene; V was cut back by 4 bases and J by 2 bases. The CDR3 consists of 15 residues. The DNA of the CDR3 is TGCGCCAGCAGCCCAGGACTAGCGGACCCCTACGAGCAGTACTTC. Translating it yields CASSPGLADPYEQYF.

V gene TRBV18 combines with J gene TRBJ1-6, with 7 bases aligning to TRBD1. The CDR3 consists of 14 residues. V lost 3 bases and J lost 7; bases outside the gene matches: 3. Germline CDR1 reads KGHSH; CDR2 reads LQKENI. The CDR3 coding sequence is TGTGCCAGCTCACCCGGGACAGAGAATTCACCCCTCCACTTT. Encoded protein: CASSPGTENSPLHF.

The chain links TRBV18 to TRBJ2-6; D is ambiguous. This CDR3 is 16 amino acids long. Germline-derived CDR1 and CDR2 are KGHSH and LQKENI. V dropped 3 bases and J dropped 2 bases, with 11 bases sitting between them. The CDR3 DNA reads TGTGCCAGCTCACCCGCCCAGGATCCTGGGGCCAACGTCCTGACTTTC. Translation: CASSPAQDPGANVLTF.

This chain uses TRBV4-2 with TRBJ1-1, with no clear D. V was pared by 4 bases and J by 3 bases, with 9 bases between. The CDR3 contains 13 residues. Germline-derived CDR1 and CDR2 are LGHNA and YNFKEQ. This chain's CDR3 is CASSPDGYTEAFF. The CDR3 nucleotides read TGTGCCAGCAGCCCGGACGGATACACTGAAGCTTTCTTT.

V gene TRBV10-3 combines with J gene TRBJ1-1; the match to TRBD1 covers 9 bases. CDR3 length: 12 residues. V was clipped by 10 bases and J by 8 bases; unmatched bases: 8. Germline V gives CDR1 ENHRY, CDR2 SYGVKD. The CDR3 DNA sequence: TGTGCCAACGGCCGGGACAGGGAGGAAGCTTTCTTT. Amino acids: CANGRDREEAFF.

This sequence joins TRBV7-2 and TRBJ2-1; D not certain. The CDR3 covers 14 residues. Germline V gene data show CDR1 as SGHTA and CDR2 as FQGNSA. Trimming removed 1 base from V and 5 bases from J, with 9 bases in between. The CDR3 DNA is TGTGCCAGCAGCTTAGGGCCGGCGAACAATGAGCAGTTCTTC. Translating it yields CASSLGPANNEQFF.

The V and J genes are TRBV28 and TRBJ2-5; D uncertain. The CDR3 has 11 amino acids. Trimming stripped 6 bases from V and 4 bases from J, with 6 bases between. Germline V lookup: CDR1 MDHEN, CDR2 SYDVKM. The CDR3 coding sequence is TGTGCCAGCAGCTGGGCAGAGACCCAGTACTTC. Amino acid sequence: CASSWAETQYF.

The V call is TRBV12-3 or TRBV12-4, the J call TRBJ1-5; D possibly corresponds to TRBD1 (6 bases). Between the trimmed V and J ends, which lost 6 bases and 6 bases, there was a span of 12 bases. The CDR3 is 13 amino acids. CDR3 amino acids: CASSLRQAQPQHF. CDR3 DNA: TGTGCCAGCAGCCTTCGACAGGCTCAGCCCCAGCATTTT.

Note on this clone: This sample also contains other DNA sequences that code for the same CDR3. CDR3 in amino acids: CASSLGGAGELFF. Written as DNA, the CDR3 is TGCGCCAGCAGCTTAGGGGGGGCCGGGGAGCTGTTTTTT. This chain connects TRBV5-1 to TRBJ2-2; perhaps TRBD2 as D (7 bases). CDR3 size: 13 residues. With 2 bases removed from V and 6 bases from J, the gap between germline ends came to 8 bases. Germline CDR1 reads SGHRS; CDR2 reads YFSETQ.

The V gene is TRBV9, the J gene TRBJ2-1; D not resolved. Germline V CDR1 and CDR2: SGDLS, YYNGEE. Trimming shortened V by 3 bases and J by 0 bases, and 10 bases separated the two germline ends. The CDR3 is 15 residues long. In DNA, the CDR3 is TGTGCCAGCAGCGCCCGACTGGGCTCCTACAATGAGCAGTTCTTC. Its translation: CASSARLGSYNEQFF.

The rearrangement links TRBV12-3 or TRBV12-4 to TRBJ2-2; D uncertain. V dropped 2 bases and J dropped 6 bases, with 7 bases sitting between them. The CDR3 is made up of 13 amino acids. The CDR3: CASSLTPPGELFF. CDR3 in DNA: TGTGCCAGCAGTTTAACCCCACCCGGGGAGCTGTTTTTT.

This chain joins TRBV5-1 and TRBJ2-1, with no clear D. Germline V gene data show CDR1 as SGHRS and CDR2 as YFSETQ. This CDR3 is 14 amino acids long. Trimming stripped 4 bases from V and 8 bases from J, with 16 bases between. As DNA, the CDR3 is TGCGCCAGCAGCCCCCCTATGCTGACCGATGAGCAGTTCTTC. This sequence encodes CASSPPMLTDEQFF.

CDR3 in DNA: TGTGCCTGGAGCGGGGGGAAGGCTAGCGGGTTCAATGAGCAGTTCTTC. Its protein is CAWSGGKASGFNEQFF. The chain carries TRBV30 and TRBJ2-1; 8 nucleotides line up with TRBD2. V shed 3 bases and J 6 bases; nucleotides not matched to a gene: 13. The CDR3 is 16 residues long. The germline V gene has CDR1 GTSNPN and CDR2 SVGIG (reference sequence).

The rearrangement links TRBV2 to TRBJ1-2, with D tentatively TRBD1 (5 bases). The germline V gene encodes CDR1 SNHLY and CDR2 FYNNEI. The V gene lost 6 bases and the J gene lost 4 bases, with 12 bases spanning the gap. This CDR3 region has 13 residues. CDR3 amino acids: CASSQGPTYGYTF. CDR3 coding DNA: TGTGCCAGCAGCCAGGGACCAACCTATGGCTACACCTTC.

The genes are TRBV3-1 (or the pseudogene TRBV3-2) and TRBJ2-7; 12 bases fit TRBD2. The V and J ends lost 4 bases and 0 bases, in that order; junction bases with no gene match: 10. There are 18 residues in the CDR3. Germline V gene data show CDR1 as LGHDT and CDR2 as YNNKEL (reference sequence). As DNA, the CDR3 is TGTGCCAGCAGCCCCCAGACTAGCGGGAGCTGGGCCTCCTACGAGCAGTACTTC. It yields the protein CASSPQTSGSWASYEQYF.

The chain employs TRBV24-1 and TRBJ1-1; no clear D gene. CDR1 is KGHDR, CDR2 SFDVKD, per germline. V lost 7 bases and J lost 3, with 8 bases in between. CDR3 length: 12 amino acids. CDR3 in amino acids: CATRTGDTEAFF. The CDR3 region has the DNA TGTGCCACCAGGACGGGTGACACTGAAGCTTTCTTT.

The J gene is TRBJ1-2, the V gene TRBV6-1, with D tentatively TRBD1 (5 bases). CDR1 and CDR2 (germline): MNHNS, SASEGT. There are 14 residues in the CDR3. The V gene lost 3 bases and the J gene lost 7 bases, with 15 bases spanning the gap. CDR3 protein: CASSDRAPRPGYTF. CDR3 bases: TGTGCCAGCAGTGACAGGGCCCCAAGGCCTGGCTACACCTTC.

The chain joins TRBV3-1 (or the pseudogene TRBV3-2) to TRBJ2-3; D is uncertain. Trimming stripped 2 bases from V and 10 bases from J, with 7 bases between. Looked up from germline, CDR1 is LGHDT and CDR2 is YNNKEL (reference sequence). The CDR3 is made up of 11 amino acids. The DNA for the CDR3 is TGTGCCAGCAGCCAAAGCCGGGCGCAGTATTTT. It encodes CASSQSRAQYF.

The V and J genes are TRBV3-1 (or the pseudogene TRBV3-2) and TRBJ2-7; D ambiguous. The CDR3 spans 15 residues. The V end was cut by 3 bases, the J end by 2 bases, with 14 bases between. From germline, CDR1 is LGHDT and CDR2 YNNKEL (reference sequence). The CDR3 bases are TGTGCCAGCAGCCAGGACCGATTTCGGCCCTACGAGCAGTACTTC. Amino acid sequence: CASSQDRFRPYEQYF.

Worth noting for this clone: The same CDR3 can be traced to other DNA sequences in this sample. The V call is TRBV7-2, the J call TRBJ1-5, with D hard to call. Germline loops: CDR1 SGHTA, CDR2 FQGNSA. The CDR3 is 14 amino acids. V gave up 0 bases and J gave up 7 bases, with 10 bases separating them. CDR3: CASSLARVGQPQHF. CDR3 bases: TGTGCCAGCAGCTTAGCGAGGGTCGGGCAGCCCCAGCATTTT. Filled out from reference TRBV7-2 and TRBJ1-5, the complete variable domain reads GAGVSQSPSNKVTEKGKDVELRCDPISGHTALYWYRQSLGQGLEFLIYFQGNSAPDKSGLPSDRFSAERTGGSVSTLTIQRTQQEDSAVYLCASSLARVGQPQHFGDGTRLSIL.